This paragraph reports one T cell receptor (beta chain). As yet, its antigen is unknown. This specimen belongs to a study of cytomegalovirus exposure and HLA in healthy donors. Study-wide context: The roughly 670 first-cohort repertoires shared a platform with the 130 or so validation repertoires, as reported in a later analysis.

The data were produced by immunoSEQ multiplex PCR, yet TCRdb's version contains in-frame clones alone and is incomplete. The data contain 55,000 to 70,000 clones, almost 95% of them seen just once; the ten biggest clones take up roughly 5.2%. Study-wide points: One later analysis, an examination of the 90 to 150 validation repertoires, found that first-cohort TCR clusters tended to co-occur in them. The classifier reportedly diagnosed cytomegalovirus status with high specificity and sensitivity.

Germline-derived CDR1 and CDR2 are LNHDA and SQIVND (reference sequence). The CDR3 sequence is 16 residues long. Between the trimmed V and J ends, which lost 5 bases and 0 bases, there was a span of 14 bases. The receptor was derived from a man between 18 and 29 years old in good health and CMV-seropositive. This rearrangement joins TRBV19 to TRBJ2-1; TRBD1 is a possible D gene (5 bases). Sequenced sample: PBMCs. CDR3 amino acids: CASSPRTLSSYNEQFF. CDR3 nucleotides: TGTGCCAGTAGTCCCCGGACACTGAGCTCCTACAATGAGCAGTTCTTC.